A single sample is the source of the 25 T cell receptor beta chains below, sequenced in a study of T cell responses to AZD1222 COVID-19 vaccine. TCRdb's copy holds only in-frame clones and misses some; the assay was immunoSEQ multiplex PCR. The table has roughly 100,000 clones, 80% to 90% seen once. The sample here was peripheral blood, taken on day 0 of AZD1222 vaccination. The source is an adult in good health.

The chain is built from TRBV6-5 and TRBJ2-1, with TRBD1 identical over 10 bases. J was trimmed by 4 bases and V by 2 bases; bases with no gene match: 2. The CDR3 runs to 15 residues. Germline V lookup: CDR1 MNHEY, CDR2 SVGAGI. Here the CDR3 DNA reads TGTGCCAGCAGTTACGAGGGACAGGGGTACAATGAGCAGTTCTTC. Encoded protein: CASSYEGQGYNEQFF.

CDR3 sequence reads: CASSLLSRGLNTEAFF. In DNA, the CDR3 is TGTGCCAGCAGCTTACTTTCCAGGGGATTGAACACTGAAGCTTTCTTT. V and J are TRBV7-3 and TRBJ1-1; TRBD1 is a possible D gene (6 bases). Germline CDR1 is SGHTA and CDR2 is FQGTGA. Trimming cost V 2 bases and J 0 bases, with 13 bases left between them. This CDR3 is 16 amino acids long.

The chain links TRBV23-1 to TRBJ1-6; D possibly corresponds to TRBD1 (6 bases). TRBV23-1 counts as an open reading frame of uncertain function. The CDR3 loop spans 15 amino acids. Trimming took off 0 bases at V and 9 bases at J, with 12 bases between the two ends. The CDR3, as DNA: TGCGCCAGCAGTCAATCGACGGGGGGCGGTTCACCCCTCCACTTT. It encodes CASSQSTGGGSPLHF.

This clone has more than one count but fewer than ten. The chain joins TRBV4-3 to TRBJ1-6, with TRBD1 identical over 10 bases. The CDR3 has 13 amino acids. Germline V gene sequence: CDR1 LGHNA, CDR2 YSLEER. V shed 3 bases and J 11 bases; nucleotides not matched to a gene: 1. This chain's CDR3 is CASSQGQGPPLHF. The CDR3 DNA sequence: TGCGCCAGCAGCCAGGGACAGGGGCCACCCCTCCACTTT.

Here the CDR3 DNA reads TGTGCCAGCAGCCAGAGGGACAGGGCCCTCTATGGCTACACCTTC. It yields the protein CASSQRDRALYGYTF. This rearrangement joins TRBV3-1 (or the pseudogene TRBV3-2) to TRBJ1-2; TRBD1 matches 9 bases. Germline CDR1 reads LGHDT; CDR2 reads YNNKEL (reference sequence). Trimming cost V 3 bases and J 4 bases; bases outside gene matches: 6. This CDR3 comprises 15 residues.

The V call is TRBV9, the J call TRBJ1-6; D ambiguous. Germline lookup yields CDR1 SGDLS and CDR2 YYNGEE. The CDR3 runs 15 residues. The ends were cut back, 5 bases at V and 2 bases at J, with 11 bases in the middle. The CDR3 loop reads CASSSSGTYNSPLHF. The CDR3 region has the DNA TGTGCCAGCAGTTCTTCCGGGACCTATAATTCACCCCTCCACTTT.

This clone is a singleton in its sample. The chain combines TRBV19 with TRBJ2-1; unclear D gene. The V end was cut by 4 bases, the J end by 0 bases, with 10 bases between. The CDR3 loop spans 15 amino acids. Germline CDR1 reads LNHDA; CDR2 reads SQIVND (reference sequence). CDR3 nucleotides: TGTGCCAGTAGTACTGGCGGAAGCTCCTACAATGAGCAGTTCTTC. Protein sequence: CASSTGGSSYNEQFF.

This sequence joins TRBV29-1 and TRBJ2-1; 12 bases are shared with TRBD2. The CDR3 contains 16 residues. Germline V lookup: CDR1 SQVTM, CDR2 ANQGSEA. V dropped 3 bases and J dropped 10; count of bases not matched to a gene: 13. CDR3 in amino acids: CSVEPSGRAMGIEQFF. CDR3 sequence (DNA): TGCAGCGTTGAGCCTAGCGGGAGGGCCATGGGCATCGAGCAGTTCTTC.

The V gene is TRBV12-2, the J gene TRBJ1-1. TRBV12-2 is deemed a pseudogene. This CDR3 has 14 amino acids. CDR3 nucleotide sequence: TGTGCAAGTCGCCTGTTTGTCAAGGAGACTGAAGCTTTCTTT. The encoded protein is CASRLFVKETEAFF.

This chain connects TRBV7-3 to TRBJ2-5; 9 positions match TRBD2. Germline-derived CDR1 and CDR2 are SGHTA and FQGTGA. The CDR3 is 15 amino acids. The ends lost 3 bases at V and 2 bases at J; junction bases unmatched: 4. The CDR3 spells CASSFQRGAQETQYF. In DNA form, the CDR3 reads TGTGCCAGCAGCTTTCAGCGGGGGGCGCAAGAGACCCAGTACTTC.

The chain couples TRBV29-1 to TRBJ1-5; TRBD1 might be the D (6 bases). From germline, CDR1 is SQVTM and CDR2 ANQGSEA. The CDR3 consists of 13 residues. Deletions cut 4 bases from V and 1 base from J, with 8 bases between. The CDR3 protein is CSVVQGSNQPQHF. For the CDR3, the DNA is TGCAGCGTTGTTCAGGGGAGCAATCAGCCCCAGCATTTT.

The V and J genes are TRBV4-2 and TRBJ1-2; D call uncertain. The CDR3 spans 13 residues. Between the trimmed V and J ends, which lost 0 bases and 8 bases, there was a span of 10 bases. Per the germline V gene, CDR1 is LGHNA and CDR2 is YNFKEQ. Here the CDR3 reads CASSQDQGKGYTF. The CDR3 DNA reads TGTGCCAGCAGCCAAGATCAAGGAAAAGGCTACACCTTC.

The chain carries TRBV7-2 and TRBJ1-6; TRBD1 matches at 8 bases. The CDR3 loop spans 15 amino acids. Germline CDR1 and CDR2: SGHTA and FQGNSA. V shed 4 bases, J shed 9 bases, and the junction held 8 bases outside the gene matches. The CDR3 spells CASSSRTGIGSPLHF. CDR3 coding DNA: TGTGCCAGCAGCTCGAGGACAGGGATTGGTTCACCCCTCCACTTT.

This clone was observed once. V and J are TRBV27 and TRBJ2-7; 11 bases fit TRBD2. V gave up 5 bases and J gave up 2 bases; unmatched junction bases: 11. There are 17 residues in the CDR3. The V gene's germline CDR1 is MNHEY and CDR2 SMNVEV (reference sequence). CDR3 nucleotide sequence: TGTGCCAGCAGTCCCCAAGGACTAGCGGGTTTCGCCTACGAGCAGTACTTC. Its protein is CASSPQGLAGFAYEQYF.

The chain links TRBV9 to TRBJ2-7; the match to TRBD1 covers 12 bases. The germline CDR1 and CDR2 sequences are SGDLS and YYNGEE. Unmatched junction bases numbered 5, after V lost 0 bases and J lost 4 bases. The length of the CDR3 is 16 residues. Written as DNA, the CDR3 is TGTGCCAGCAGCGTAGAGGGACAGGGGGCAATGTACGAGCAGTACTTC. It specifies CASSVEGQGAMYEQYF.

J is TRBJ1-2 and V is TRBV12-3 or TRBV12-4; no reliable D call. CDR3 length equals 13 residues. The germline V and J ends were trimmed by 2 bases and 5 bases, with 9 bases remaining between them. The CDR3 coding sequence is TGTGCCAGCAGTTTAAACAGCCCGTATGGCTACACCTTC. Its translation is CASSLNSPYGYTF.

This clone was seen once. The gene calls are TRBV7-2 and TRBJ1-1, with no clear D. V was trimmed by 5 bases and J by 4 bases, leaving 11 bases between them. Looked up from germline, CDR1 is SGHTA and CDR2 is FQGNSA. The CDR3 spans 13 residues. The CDR3 is CASSPQSGTEAFF. The CDR3 nucleotides are TGTGCCAGCAGCCCTCAATCGGGCACTGAAGCTTTCTTT.

This clone was observed a handful of times. This chain links TRBV5-1 with TRBJ2-7, with 7 bases identical to TRBD1. With V trimmed by 4 bases and J by 5 bases, 6 bases remained unmatched. Germline CDR1 SGHRS, CDR2 YFSETQ. The CDR3 length is 13 residues. The CDR3 loop reads CASSPTGLNEQYF. CDR3 DNA sequence: TGCGCCAGCAGCCCGACAGGGTTAAACGAGCAGTACTTC. Full variable domain (remainder filled in from reference TRBV5-1 and TRBJ2-7): KAGVTQTPRYLIKTRGQQVTLSCSPISGHRSVSWYQQTPGQGLQFLFEYFSETQRNKGNFPGRFSGRQFSNSRSEMNVSTLELGDSALYLCASSPTGLNEQYFGPGTRLTVT.

The chain links TRBV18 to TRBJ2-7; D remains ambiguous. Trimming removed 3 bases from V and 0 bases from J, with 15 bases in between. The CDR3 runs 16 residues. Germline V lookup: CDR1 KGHSH, CDR2 LQKENI. CDR3 protein: CASSPLMQRSSYEQYF. Written as DNA, the CDR3 is TGTGCCAGCTCACCCCTCATGCAACGGAGCTCCTACGAGCAGTACTTC.

The CDR3 DNA reads as TGTGCCAGCAGTTACGGGGGTACGAAAGGGAATGAGCAGTTCTTC. It specifies CASSYGGTKGNEQFF. V gene TRBV6-5 combines with J gene TRBJ2-1; D assignment may be TRBD1 or TRBD2 (5 bases each). Trimming cost V 2 bases and J 7 bases, with 15 bases left between them. CDR3 length: 15 amino acids. Germline CDR1 MNHEY, CDR2 SVGAGI.

In this sample, this clone turned up once. This chain uses TRBV10-3 with TRBJ1-4, with 7 bases identical to TRBD1. CDR1 ENHRY and CDR2 SYGVKD come from the germline V gene. CDR3 length equals 15 residues. J was trimmed by 7 bases and V by 6 bases; bases with no gene match: 11. CDR3 sequence: CAISRGTAGAEKLFF. As DNA, the CDR3 is TGTGCCATCAGCCGAGGGACAGCCGGGGCTGAAAAACTGTTTTTT.

This clone appeared a few times. V usage is TRBV30 and J usage is TRBJ1-5; D unresolved. The CDR3 contains 15 residues. Germline assignment: CDR1 GTSNPN and CDR2 SVGIG (reference sequence). V dropped 3 bases and J dropped 2 bases, with 14 bases sitting between them. The CDR3 is CAWSHREGGNQPQHF. CDR3 sequence (DNA): TGTGCCTGGAGCCACCGGGAAGGAGGCAATCAGCCCCAGCATTTT.

V is TRBV5-4 and J is TRBJ2-1, with D perhaps TRBD2 (5 bases). The CDR3 length is 17 residues. Germline CDR1 reads SGHNT; CDR2 reads YYREEE (reference sequence). Trimming stripped 0 bases from V and 1 base from J, with 14 bases between. CDR3 in amino acids: CASSLVGSGLSYNEQFF. DNA of the CDR3: TGTGCCAGCAGCTTGGTCGGGTCGGGATTGTCCTACAATGAGCAGTTCTTC.

As DNA, the CDR3 is TGTGCCAGTAGTCCTTGGACAGTGAACACTGAAGCTTTCTTT. As protein: CASSPWTVNTEAFF. The V call is TRBV19, the J call TRBJ1-1; weak D call: TRBD1 (6 bases). The CDR3 runs to 14 residues. Germline values: CDR1 LNHDA, CDR2 SQIVND (reference sequence). V was pared by 5 bases and J by 0 bases, with 10 bases between.

This clone appeared a few times. The chain joins TRBV6-5 to TRBJ2-7; D gene uncertain. This CDR3 has 14 residues. Germline CDR1 is MNHEY and CDR2 is SVGAGI. The V and J ends lost 6 bases and 9 bases respectively, with 21 bases between them. DNA for the CDR3: TGTGCCAGCAGCCAAGGGTTAGGGTCTACGGCGCAGTACTTC. This translates into CASSQGLGSTAQYF.